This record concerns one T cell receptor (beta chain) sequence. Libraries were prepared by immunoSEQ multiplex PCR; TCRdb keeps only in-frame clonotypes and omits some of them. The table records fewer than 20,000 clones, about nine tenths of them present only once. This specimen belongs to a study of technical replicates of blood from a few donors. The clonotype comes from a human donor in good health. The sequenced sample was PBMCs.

The CDR3: CASSPQGDGGELFF. CDR3 nucleotides: TGTGCCAGCAGCCCACAGGGCGATGGCGGGGAGCTGTTTTTT. The chain combines TRBV7-3 with TRBJ2-2; D is perhaps TRBD1 (6 bases). Germline V lookup: CDR1 SGHTA, CDR2 FQGTGA. The V end was cut by 5 bases, the J end by 7 bases, with 14 bases between. This CDR3 has 14 residues. The full variable domain, its missing parts supplied by reference TRBV7-3 and TRBJ2-2, is GAGVSQTPSNKVTEKGKYVELRCDPISGHTALYWYRQSLGQGPEFLIYFQGTGAADDSGLPNDRFFAVRPEGSVSTLKIQRTERGDSAVYLCASSPQGDGGELFFGEGSRLTVL.